This T cell receptor beta chain was identified in a study of response to subunit inactivated influenza vaccine. Overall study results and limits: A suggestion made by the authors is that each seasonal influenza vaccination recruits few new T cells.

This clonotype was seen only a few times. Its antigen is still unknown. TCRdb fed the RT-PCR reads into MiXCR, producing one record per CDR3 protein. There are 300,000 to 350,000 distinct CDR3 sequences in the sample; 20% to 25% occur only once, and about 9.4% lies in the top ten. The sequenced sample was PBMCs from blood, obtained less than 22 months after vaccination. This TCR was recovered from a man aged 50-75 years who received an inactivated influenza vaccine.

In nucleotides, the CDR3 is TGTGCCAGCAAGAAATGGGAGAGACAGGACGAGCAGTACTTC. Encoded protein: CASKKWERQDEQYF. This chain connects TRBV28 to TRBJ2-7, with D possibly TRBD1 on 6 matching bases. The ends were cut back, 7 bases at V and 5 bases at J, with 18 bases in the middle. There are 14 residues in the CDR3. Germline CDR1 reads MDHEN; CDR2 reads SYDVKM.